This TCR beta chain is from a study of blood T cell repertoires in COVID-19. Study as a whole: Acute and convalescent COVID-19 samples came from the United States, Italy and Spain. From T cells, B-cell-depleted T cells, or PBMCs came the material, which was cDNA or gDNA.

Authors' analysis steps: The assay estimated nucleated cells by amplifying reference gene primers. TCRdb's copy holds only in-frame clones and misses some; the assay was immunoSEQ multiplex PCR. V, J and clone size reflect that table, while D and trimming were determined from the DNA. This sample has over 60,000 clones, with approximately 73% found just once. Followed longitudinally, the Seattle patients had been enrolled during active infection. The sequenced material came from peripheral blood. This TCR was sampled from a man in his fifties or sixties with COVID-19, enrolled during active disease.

CDR3 nucleotide sequence: TGTGCCAGCAGCCAAGCGGCACCCGGTGGCGGTGAGCAGTTCTTC. Translation: CASSQAAPGGGEQFF. The chain employs TRBV4-2 and TRBJ2-1; D is ambiguous. Trimming pared 1 base from V and 9 bases from J, leaving 16 bases between. Germline loops: CDR1 LGHNA, CDR2 YNFKEQ. The CDR3 has 15 amino acids.